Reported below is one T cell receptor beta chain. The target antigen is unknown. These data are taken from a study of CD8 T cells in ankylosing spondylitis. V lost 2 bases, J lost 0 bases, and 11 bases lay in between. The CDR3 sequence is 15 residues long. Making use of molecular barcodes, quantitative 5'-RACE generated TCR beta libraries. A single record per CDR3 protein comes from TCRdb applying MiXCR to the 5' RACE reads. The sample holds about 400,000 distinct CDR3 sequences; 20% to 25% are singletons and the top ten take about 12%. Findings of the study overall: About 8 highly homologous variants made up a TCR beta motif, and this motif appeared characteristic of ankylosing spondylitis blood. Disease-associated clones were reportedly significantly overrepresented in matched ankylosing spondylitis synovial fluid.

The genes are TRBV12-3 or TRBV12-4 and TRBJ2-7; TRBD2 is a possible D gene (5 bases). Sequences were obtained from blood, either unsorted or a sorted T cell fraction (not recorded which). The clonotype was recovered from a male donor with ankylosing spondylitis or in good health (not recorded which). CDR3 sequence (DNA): TGTGCCAGCAGTTTATTCAGCGGCAACTCCTACGAGCAGTACTTC. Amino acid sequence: CASSLFSGNSYEQYF.